This T cell receptor beta chain was found in a study of T-cell reconstitution after alpha-beta-depleted transplantation in children. As to this clonotype: Its antigen is unidentified.

Study findings and constraints: The study reportedly traced alpha-beta T cells about two months after transplant to several hundred expanded graft clones. Surviving recipient T cells and intrathymic progenitors accounted for some patients' high TCRbeta diversity at day 60. Counts and diversity of T cells one year after transplant came mostly from newly produced T cells.

The library targeted TCRbeta and was prepared with unique molecular identifiers. TCRdb reanalysed the PCR reads using MiXCR and keeps one entry per CDR3 protein. The sample has a few hundred thousand distinct CDR3 sequences; 43% are singletons. The V segment lost 8 bases and the J segment 5 bases; nucleotides outside the gene matches: 9. The CDR3 contains 14 residues. Sequences were derived from PBMCs, sampled before TCRalphabeta/CD19-depleted stem cell transplant. The chain couples TRBV12-3 or TRBV12-4 to TRBJ2-1; 7 bases are a match to TRBD1. This TCR was sampled from a girl aged 2 to 10 with aplastic anemia, due to receive a stem cell transplant. The CDR3 coding sequence is TGTGCCAGCGCTACAGGGGTAACTAACAATGAGCAGTTCTTC. This translates into CASATGVTNNEQFF.